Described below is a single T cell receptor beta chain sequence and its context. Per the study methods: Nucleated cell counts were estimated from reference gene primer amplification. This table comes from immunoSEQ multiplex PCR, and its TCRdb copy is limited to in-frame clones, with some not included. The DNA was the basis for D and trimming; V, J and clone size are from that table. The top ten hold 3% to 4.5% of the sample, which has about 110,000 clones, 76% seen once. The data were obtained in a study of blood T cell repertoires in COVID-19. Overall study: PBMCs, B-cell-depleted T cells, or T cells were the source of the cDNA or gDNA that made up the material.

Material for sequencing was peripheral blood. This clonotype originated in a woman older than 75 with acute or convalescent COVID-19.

In DNA, the CDR3 is TGTGCTAGCGGCCGGGACAGGAGCTACGAGCAGTACTTC. As protein: CASGRDRSYEQYF. The chain has TRBV12-5 and TRBJ2-7, with TRBD1 matching 8 bases. J lost 3 bases, V lost 9 bases, and 7 bases had no gene match. The germline V gene encodes CDR1 LGHNT and CDR2 FRNRAP. This CDR3 is 13 amino acids long.